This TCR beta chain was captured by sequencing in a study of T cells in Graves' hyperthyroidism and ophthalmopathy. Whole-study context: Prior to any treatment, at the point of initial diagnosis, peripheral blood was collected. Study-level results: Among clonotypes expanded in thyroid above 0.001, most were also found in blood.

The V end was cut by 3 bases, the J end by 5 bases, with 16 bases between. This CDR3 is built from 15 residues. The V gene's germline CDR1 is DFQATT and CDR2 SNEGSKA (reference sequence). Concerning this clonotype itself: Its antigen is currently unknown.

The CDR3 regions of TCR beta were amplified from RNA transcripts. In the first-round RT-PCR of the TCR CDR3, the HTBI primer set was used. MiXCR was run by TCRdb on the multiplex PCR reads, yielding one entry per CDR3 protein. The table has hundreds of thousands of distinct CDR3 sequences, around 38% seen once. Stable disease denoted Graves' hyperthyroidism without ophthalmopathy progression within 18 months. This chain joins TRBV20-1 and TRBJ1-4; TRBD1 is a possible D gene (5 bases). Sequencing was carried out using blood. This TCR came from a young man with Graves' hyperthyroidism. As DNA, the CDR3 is TGCAGTGCTAGTCTCCGGGGCCCAGGGAATGAAAAACTGTTTTTT. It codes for CSASLRGPGNEKLFF.